This TCR beta chain was documented in a study of blood T cell repertoires in COVID-19. Background on the study: Acute and convalescent COVID-19 specimens originated in the United States, Italy and Spain.

Libraries were prepared by immunoSEQ multiplex PCR; TCRdb keeps only in-frame clonotypes and omits some of them. The sample holds roughly 200,000 clones; around 76% are singletons and the top ten take 8.5% to 10%. This clone showed up just once. This clonotype was obtained from a woman in her fifties or sixties with active or convalescent COVID-19. The source material was peripheral blood.

CDR3 sequence reads: CASSLGANYGYTF. For the CDR3, the DNA is TGCGCCAGCAGCTTGGGAGCTAACTATGGCTACACCTTC. The V gene is TRBV5-1, the J gene TRBJ1-2, with D unresolved. Germline V CDR1 and CDR2: SGHRS, YFSETQ. With 0 bases removed from V and 0 bases from J, the gap between germline ends came to 3 bases. The CDR3 loop spans 13 amino acids.